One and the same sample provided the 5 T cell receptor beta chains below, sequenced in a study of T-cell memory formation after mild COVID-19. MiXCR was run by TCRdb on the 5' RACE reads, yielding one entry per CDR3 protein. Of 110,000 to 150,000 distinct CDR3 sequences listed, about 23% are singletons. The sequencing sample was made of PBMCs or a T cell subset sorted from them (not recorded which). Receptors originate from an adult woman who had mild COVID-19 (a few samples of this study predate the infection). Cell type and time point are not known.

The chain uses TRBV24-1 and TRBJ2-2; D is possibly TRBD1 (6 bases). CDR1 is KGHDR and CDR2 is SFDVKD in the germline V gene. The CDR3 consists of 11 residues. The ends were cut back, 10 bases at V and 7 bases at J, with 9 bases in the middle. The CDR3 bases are TGTGCCACGGGGGCGGGCGGGGAGCTGTTTTTT. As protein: CATGAGGELFF.

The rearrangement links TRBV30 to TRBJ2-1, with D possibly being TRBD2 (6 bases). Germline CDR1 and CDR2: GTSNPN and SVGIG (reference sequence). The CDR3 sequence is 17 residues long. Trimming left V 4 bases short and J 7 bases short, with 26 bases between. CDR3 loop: CAWTPPLGLKRVNEQFF. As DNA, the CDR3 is TGTGCCTGGACTCCTCCCCTGGGGCTGAAGCGGGTGAATGAGCAGTTCTTC. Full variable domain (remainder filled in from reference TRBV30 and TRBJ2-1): SQTIHQWPATLVQPVGSPLSLECTVEGTSNPNLYWYRQAAGRGLQLLFYSVGIGQISSEVPQNLSASRPQDRQFILSSKKLLLSDSGFYLCAWTPPLGLKRVNEQFFGPGTRLTVL.

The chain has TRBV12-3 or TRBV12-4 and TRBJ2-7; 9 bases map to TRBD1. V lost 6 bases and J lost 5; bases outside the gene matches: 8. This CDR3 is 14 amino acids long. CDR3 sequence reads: CASSPGQGRDEQYF. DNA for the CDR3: TGTGCCAGCAGCCCGGGACAGGGCAGGGACGAGCAGTACTTC.

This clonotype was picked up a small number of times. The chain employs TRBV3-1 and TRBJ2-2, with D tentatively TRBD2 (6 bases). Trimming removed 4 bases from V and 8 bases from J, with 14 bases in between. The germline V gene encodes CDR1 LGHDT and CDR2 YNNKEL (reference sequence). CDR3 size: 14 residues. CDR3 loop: CASSRGEVLGELFF. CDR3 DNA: TGTGCCAGCAGCCGAGGGGAGGTTCTTGGGGAGCTGTTTTTT.

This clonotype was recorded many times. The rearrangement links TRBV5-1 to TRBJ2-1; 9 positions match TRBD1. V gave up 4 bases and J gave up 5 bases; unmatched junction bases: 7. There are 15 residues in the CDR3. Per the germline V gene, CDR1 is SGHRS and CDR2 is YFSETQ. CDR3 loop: CASSAPGQGNNEQFF. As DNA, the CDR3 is TGCGCCAGCAGCGCTCCGGGACAGGGTAACAATGAGCAGTTCTTC.